The next 11 T cell receptor beta chains were all read from a single sample in a study of T cells after yellow fever vaccination. TCRdb reanalysed the 5' RACE reads using MiXCR and keeps one entry per CDR3 protein. The sample shows roughly 500,000 distinct CDR3 sequences, roughly 21% of them seen only once. The specimen comprised PBMCs, sampled 15 days after the yellow fever booster vaccination. The receptors come from a man younger than 40 who received the YFV17D yellow fever vaccine.

Only a few counts were recorded for this clonotype. This rearrangement joins TRBV20-1 to TRBJ2-1; no clear D gene. The CDR3 has 10 amino acids. Germline V lookup: CDR1 DFQATT, CDR2 SNEGSKA (reference sequence). V was shortened by 5 bases and J by 4 bases, with 3 bases between the two germline ends. The CDR3 DNA reads as TGCAGTGCTGGTTACAATGAGCAGTTCTTC. Its protein is CSAGYNEQFF.

This clonotype came up many times. CDR3 in amino acids: CSVQGLGGYTF. The CDR3, as DNA: TGCAGCGTGCAGGGGTTAGGAGGCTACACCTTC. V usage is TRBV29-1 and J usage is TRBJ1-2; the D gene is possibly TRBD1 (6 bases). The CDR3 length is 11 residues. The V end was cut by 6 bases, the J end by 8 bases, with 13 bases between. The germline gives CDR1 SQVTM, CDR2 ANQGSEA.

V gene TRBV7-6 combines with J gene TRBJ2-7; 11 bases fit TRBD2. V gave up 1 base and J gave up 5 bases; unmatched junction bases: 4. The CDR3 has 15 amino acids. The germline V gene encodes CDR1 SGHVS and CDR2 FNYEAQ. The CDR3: CASSLGTSGRHEQYF. CDR3 nucleotide sequence: TGTGCCAGCAGCTTAGGAACTAGCGGGAGACACGAGCAGTACTTC.

The V call is TRBV12-3 or TRBV12-4, the J call TRBJ2-3; 8 positions agree with TRBD2. V lost 6 bases and J lost 11; bases outside the gene matches: 10. This CDR3 contains 13 residues. The CDR3 coding sequence is TGTGCCAGCAGATATAGCGGGAACCATATGCAGTATTTT. Its protein product is CASRYSGNHMQYF.

The CDR3 coding sequence is TGTGCCAGCAGTGCGAGCGGGAGTCAGTTCTTC. This codes for CASSASGSQFF. V and J are TRBV12-3 or TRBV12-4 and TRBJ2-1; 8 nucleotides match TRBD2. V gave up 5 bases and J gave up 13 bases; unmatched junction bases: 4. This CDR3 has 11 amino acids.

This clonotype was found many times. The V gene is TRBV5-6, the J gene TRBJ2-1, with 11 bases that match TRBD2. The trim removed 4 bases at V and 8 bases at J, leaving 5 bases unmatched. CDR3 size: 14 residues. CDR1 and CDR2 from the germline V gene are SGHDT and YYEEEE. CDR3 DNA: TGTGCCAGCAGCCTAGCGGGAGGAGGCGATGAGCAGTTCTTC. It yields the protein CASSLAGGGDEQFF.

This clonotype was recorded a few times. This chain joins TRBV24-1 and TRBJ2-2; 10 nucleotides line up with TRBD1. Germline values: CDR1 KGHDR, CDR2 SFDVKD. Trimming cost V 7 bases and J 7 bases; bases outside gene matches: 5. The CDR3 length is 14 residues. The CDR3 bases are TGTGCCACCAGCGACAGGGGGCTTGGCGGGGAGCTGTTTTTT. Protein: CATSDRGLGGELFF.

This clonotype was counted a few times. The rearrangement uses TRBV5-1 and TRBJ2-3; 7 positions agree with TRBD2. V dropped 4 bases and J dropped 1; count of bases not matched to a gene: 6. The CDR3 contains 15 residues. Germline V lookup: CDR1 SGHRS, CDR2 YFSETQ. The CDR3 sequence: CASSIASGGTDTQYF. DNA of the CDR3: TGCGCCAGCAGCATCGCTAGCGGAGGCACAGATACGCAGTATTTT.

This clonotype has just one count. The chain combines TRBV12-3 or TRBV12-4 with TRBJ2-5; 7 bases map to TRBD1. Trimming took 6 bases from V and 6 from J; bases not matched to a gene: 7. The CDR3 contains 13 residues. The DNA of the CDR3 is TGTGCCAGCAGGCCAGACAGGGACAAGACCCAGTACTTC. It translates to CASRPDRDKTQYF.

The rearrangement uses TRBV24-1 and TRBJ1-6, with D tentatively TRBD1 (5 bases). The V gene lost 8 bases and the J gene lost 7 bases, with 20 bases spanning the gap. Germline V CDR1 and CDR2: KGHDR, SFDVKD. The CDR3 totals 16 residues. The CDR3 region has the DNA TGTGCCACCACCCTCGGAGGGGACGGATTAAATTCACCCCTCCACTTT. It is translated as CATTLGGDGLNSPLHF.

In its sample, this clonotype was seen a few times. The chain is built from TRBV20-1 and TRBJ1-5; no definite D call. CDR3 size: 12 residues. Germline assignment: CDR1 DFQATT and CDR2 SNEGSKA (reference sequence). CDR3 DNA: TGCAGCGCAGATCTGGGCAATCAGCCCCAGCATTTT. It is translated as CSADLGNQPQHF.